This TCR beta chain was captured by sequencing in a study of response to subunit inactivated influenza vaccine. TCRdb ran MiXCR on the RT-PCR reads and lists one entry per CDR3 protein. The sample has around 200,000 distinct CDR3 sequences; approximately 12% are singletons. A further study also used this sample, focusing on T cells expressing NK-cell markers. That investigation notes: Synthesis of TCR beta cDNA relied on 5'RACE template switching carrying UMIs.

The origin of this receptor is a man in his fifties or sixties who received an inactivated influenza vaccine. The material was CD8+ T cells sorted from PBMCs, obtained roughly 12 days after vaccination.

The CDR3 DNA reads TGTGCCAGCAGTCAAGTAGGAGGGACCCTTTACAATGAGCAGTTCTTC. It specifies CASSQVGGTLYNEQFF. The chain links TRBV7-2 to TRBJ2-1, with a possible D match to TRBD2 (6 bases). Germline V gives CDR1 SGHTA, CDR2 FQGNSA. V was cut by 6 bases and J by 4 bases, with 19 bases left in between. The CDR3 has 16 residues.